This passage covers 22 T cell receptor beta chains from one sample sequenced in a study of tissue T cells after allogeneic stem cell transplantation. As to time point: mouse harvest day 14 after allogeneic transplant. The graft held 10^6 splenic CD5+ T cells and 10^7 T-cell-depleted bone marrow cells. The protocol was immunoSEQ multiplex PCR, while the TCRdb copy is restricted to in-frame clones and leaves out a portion. This sample has about 880 clones; approximately 55% occur once, and the top ten carry 41%. What was sequenced was liver tissue. Receptors originate from a female BALB/c mouse given C57BL/6 T cells with graft-versus-host disease after an allogeneic hematopoietic cell transplant.

By share of the sample, this clone is large (0.1 to 1%). Gene names and germline refer to mouse. The sequenced fragment ends 1 residue before the CDR3 boundary, so the rest is inferred from the germline J gene. The chain joins TRBV13-3 to TRBJ2-3; no clear D gene. Looked up from germline, CDR1 is NNHDY and CDR2 is SYVADS. CDR3 size: 11 residues. The V gene lost 5 bases and the J gene lost 6 bases, with 7 bases spanning the gap. The CDR3 sequence: CASSATETLYF. Partial CDR3 DNA: TGTGCCAGCAGCGCAACGGAAACGCTGTAT.

In this sample, this clone is large. Gene names are the mouse ones. Read coverage stops 1 residue before the CDR3 terminus; the germline J gene supplies the remainder. J is TRBJ2-7 and V is TRBV4, with 8 nucleotides matching TRBD2. Per germline, CDR1 LGHDT and CDR2 YNNKQL (reference sequence). After removal of 5 bases from V and 4 bases from J, the junction contained 1 base not matched to a gene. The CDR3 consists of 12 residues. The CDR3 is CASSRDWYEQYF. Partial CDR3 DNA: TGTGCCAGCAGCCGGGACTGGTATGAACAGTAC.

To note about this clone: Gene names denote mouse genes. With the read ending 1 residue before the CDR3 end, the germline J gene is used to fill in that end. The J gene is TRBJ1-4, the V gene TRBV19; D call uncertain. CDR3 length: 12 amino acids. CDR1 is FNHDT, CDR2 SITEND, per germline (reference sequence). The V end was cut by 1 base, the J end by 5 bases, with 3 bases between. The sequenced part of the CDR3 DNA is TGTGCCAGCAGTATAATAAACGAAAGATTATTT. Protein product: CASSIINERLF. The entire CDR3 reads CASSIINERLFF.

To note about this clone: Germline and genes: mouse. The sequence runs out 1 residue before the end of the CDR3; the remainder is reconstructed from the germline J gene. This sequence joins TRBV15 and TRBJ2-4; 9 bases are shared with TRBD2. With V trimmed by 6 bases and J by 0 bases, 1 base remained unmatched. Germline V gene lookup returns CDR1 SGHND and CDR2 FRSKSL. This CDR3 spans 14 amino acids. CDR3 DNA (partial): TGTGCCAGCAGACTGGGGGGTAGTCAAAACACCTTGTAC. It yields the protein CASRLGGSQNTLY. The CDR3 in full is CASRLGGSQNTLYF.

This clone was found once. Genes and germline come from the mouse. Coverage ceases 1 residue before the CDR3 finishes, and the germline J gene fills in the end. This chain connects TRBV3 to TRBJ2-3; 10 bases line up with TRBD2. The CDR3 has 16 residues. The J segment lost 4 bases and the V segment lost 3 bases, leaving 7 bases of the junction unmatched. Germline CDR1 reads SNHLY; CDR2 reads FYNGKV (reference sequence). The CDR3 sequence is CASSLGWGGATETLYF. The DNA read from the CDR3 is TGTGCCAGCAGCTTGGGCTGGGGGGGCGCCACAGAAACGCTGTAT.

In regard to this clone: Gene names are the mouse ones. Sequencing ends 1 residue short of the CDR3 end; the germline J gene provides the rest. This chain uses TRBV16 with TRBJ1-1, with D tentatively TRBD1 (5 bases). CDR1 is SGHSA, CDR2 FRNQAP, per germline. This CDR3 has 14 amino acids. V was trimmed by 1 base and J by 0 bases, leaving 6 bases between them. This chain's CDR3 is CASSLVGPNTEVFF. The CDR3 bases that were read are TGTGCAAGCAGCTTAGTGGGGCCAAACACAGAAGTCTTC.

As concerns this clone: The gene names given are mouse names. The DNA ends 1 residue before the CDR3 does, and the rest of the CDR3 is filled in from the germline J gene. The rearrangement joins TRBV12-2 to TRBJ1-4, with D uncertain. V was clipped by 2 bases and J by 4 bases, with 4 bases between them. The germline V gene encodes CDR1 SGHLS and CDR2 HYDKME. The CDR3 length is 12 residues. Incomplete CDR3 DNA: TGTGCCAGCTCTCCTTACAACGAAAGATTATTT. Encoded protein: CASSPYNERLF. The entire CDR3 reads CASSPYNERLFF. The complete variable domain, with remaining parts taken from reference TRBV12-2 and TRBJ1-4, reads NSGVVQSPRYIIKGKGERSILKCIPISGHLSVAWYQQTQGQELKFFIQHYDKMERDKGNLPSRFSVQQFDDYHSEMNMSALELEDSAVYFCASSPYNERLFFGHGTKLSVL.

This clone was seen a single time. These gene names are mouse names. The read ends 1 residue shy of where the CDR3 ends; the end is completed using the germline J gene. This chain links TRBV13-3 with TRBJ2-3, with 11 positions matching TRBD1. The CDR3 covers 14 residues. Trimming removed 4 bases from V and 3 bases from J; junction bases left unmatched: 1. Germline lookup yields CDR1 NNHDY and CDR2 SYVADS. Partial CDR3 DNA: TGTGCCAGCAGTAGGGACAGGGGGGCAGAAACGCTGTAT. This encodes CASSRDRGAETLY. The entire CDR3 sequence reads CASSRDRGAETLYF.

A remark on this clone: All gene names here are mouse names. The read is 1 residue too short to cover the CDR3 end, so that end is filled in from the germline J gene. The gene calls are TRBV1 and TRBJ1-6, with D unresolved. TRBJ1-6 has ORF status, its function being uncertain. Trimming took 3 bases from V and 0 from J, leaving 3 bases between them. The CDR3 has 14 amino acids. Germline V gene sequence: CDR1 NSQYPW, CDR2 LRSPGD (reference sequence). CDR3 amino acids: CTCSAISYNSPLYF. Incomplete CDR3 DNA: TGCACCTGCAGTGCCATTTCCTATAATTCGCCCCTCTAC.

Notes on this clone: These gene names are mouse names. The read falls 1 residue short of the CDR3 end, and the missing part is taken from the germline J gene. The chain joins TRBV13-3 to TRBJ2-1, with TRBD1 matching over 11 bases. Germline trimming cut 6 bases from V and 7 bases from J; bases unmatched to any gene: 3. Germline CDR1 and CDR2: NNHDY and SYVADS. The CDR3 extends over 13 amino acids. CDR3 protein: CASTWDRGAEQFF. The sequenced part of the CDR3 DNA is TGTGCCAGCACCTGGGACAGGGGGGCTGAGCAGTTC.

Notes on this clone: The gene names here belong to mouse. The read halts 1 residue ahead of the CDR3 end, with the missing end drawn from the germline J gene. The chain combines TRBV26 with TRBJ1-1, with D perhaps TRBD1 (6 bases). CDR1 and CDR2 from the germline V gene are KGHPV and FQNQEV (reference sequence). The CDR3 runs 14 residues. Between the trimmed V and J ends, which lost 4 bases and 0 bases, there was a span of 9 bases. Partial CDR3 DNA: TGTGCCAGCAGTCGGGGACAAGCAAACACAGAAGTCTTC. This translates into CASSRGQANTEVF. The entire CDR3 reads CASSRGQANTEVFF.

In the case of this clone: All gene names here are mouse names. The DNA ends 1 residue before the CDR3 does, and the rest of the CDR3 is filled in from the germline J gene. The V and J genes are TRBV12-2 and TRBJ2-5, with 7 bases that match TRBD1. The V gene's germline CDR1 is SGHLS and CDR2 HYDKME. The CDR3 extends over 14 amino acids. Losses at the gene ends were 2 bases for V and 2 bases for J; bases not matched to a gene: 3. The CDR3 protein is CASSRGTVQDTQYF. The sequenced CDR3 bases are TGTGCCAGCTCTCGAGGGACAGTCCAAGACACCCAGTAC.

Concerning this clone itself: Each gene name is a mouse one. The read terminates 1 residue ahead of where the CDR3 ends, so the germline J gene completes it. The chain links TRBV19 to TRBJ2-7; the match to TRBD1 covers 10 bases. V was clipped by 4 bases and J by 4 bases; unmatched bases: 2. This CDR3 has 13 residues. CDR1 is FNHDT and CDR2 is SITEND in the germline V gene (reference sequence). The sequenced part of the CDR3 DNA is TGTGCCAGCAGTCGACAGGGGGCGTATGAACAGTAC. This gives the protein CASSRQGAYEQY. The whole CDR3 is CASSRQGAYEQYF. The entire variable domain, with the rest obtained from reference TRBV19 and TRBJ2-7, is as follows: GGIITQTPKFLIGQEGQKLTLKCQQNFNHDTMYWYRQDSGKGLRLIYYSITENDLQKGDLSEGYDASREKKSSFSLTVTSAQKNEMAVFLCASSRQGAYEQYFGPGTRLTVL.

As regards this clone: The gene names given are mouse names. The CDR3 end falls 1 residue outside the read, so it is completed with the germline J gene. The chain employs TRBV26 and TRBJ1-1, with D possibly TRBD1 on 6 matching bases. Deletions cut 2 bases from V and 7 bases from J, with 11 bases between. The CDR3 length is 13 residues. Germline CDR1 reads KGHPV; CDR2 reads FQNQEV (reference sequence). The sequenced CDR3 bases are TGTGCCAGCAGTCTGGTCAGAGGGGGAGAAGTCTTC. Translated, it gives CASSLVRGGEVF. The entire CDR3 protein is CASSLVRGGEVFF.

Comments on this clone: Genes and germline are mouse. The observed sequence ends 1 residue before the CDR3 terminus, with the missing tail filled in from the germline J gene. V is TRBV15 and J is TRBJ2-7, with 11 bases aligning to TRBD2. Germline CDR1 SGHND, CDR2 FRSKSL. This CDR3 contains 15 residues. With V trimmed by 6 bases and J by 0 bases, 4 bases remained unmatched. This CDR3 reads CASSSTGGGSYEQYF. Partial CDR3 DNA: TGTGCCAGCAGCTCGACTGGGGGGGGCTCCTATGAACAGTAC. Complete variable domain (other parts from reference TRBV15 and TRBJ2-7): DAGVTQTPRHEVAEKGQTIILKCEPVSGHNDLFWYRQTKIQGLELLSYFRSKSLMEDGGAFKDRFKAEMLNSSFSTLKIQPTEPKDSAVYLCASSSTGGGSYEQYFGPGTRLTVL.

Concerning this clone: Genes here carry mouse names. The CDR3 is cut off 1 residue early in the read; its end comes from the germline J gene. The V call is TRBV26, the J call TRBJ2-3; tentatively, D is TRBD2 (5 bases). This CDR3 region has 15 residues. Germline CDR1 and CDR2: KGHPV and FQNQEV (reference sequence). Trimming took 4 bases from V and 0 from J, leaving 11 bases between them. This CDR3 is CASSPVGSSAETLYF. The DNA read from the CDR3 is TGTGCCAGCAGTCCCGTGGGGTCTAGTGCAGAAACGCTGTAT.

This clone was seen a handful of times. Genes and germline are mouse. The observed sequence ends 1 residue before the CDR3 terminus, with the missing tail filled in from the germline J gene. The chain uses TRBV12-1 and TRBJ2-7, with TRBD2 identical over 12 bases. V was clipped by 2 bases and J by 0 bases; unmatched bases: 7. In germline, CDR1 is SGHSN, CDR2 HYEKVE. The CDR3 spans 17 residues. CDR3 loop: CASSRDWGGAGSYEQYF. The CDR3 bases that were read are TGTGCCAGCTCTCGCGACTGGGGGGGCGCGGGCTCCTATGAACAGTAC.

This clone was detected a few times. Gene names denote mouse genes. The read comes to an end 1 residue before the CDR3 does, leaving the germline J gene to fill in the end. This chain uses TRBV19 with TRBJ2-5; a weak D match, TRBD2 (7 bases). Trimming left V 2 bases short and J 1 base short, with 11 bases between. This CDR3 comprises 15 residues. The V gene's germline CDR1 is FNHDT and CDR2 SITEND (reference sequence). CDR3 residues: CASSISGGHQDTQYF. Incomplete CDR3 DNA: TGTGCCAGCAGTATTTCTGGGGGCCACCAAGACACCCAGTAC.

By frequency in the sample, this clone is large (0.1 to 1%). Germline and genes here are mouse. The missing CDR3 end, 1 residue past where the read stops, is filled in from the germline J gene. The chain has TRBV13-3 and TRBJ2-1; the match to TRBD1 covers 7 bases. This CDR3 contains 14 residues. Germline CDR1 and CDR2: NNHDY and SYVADS. Trimming took 2 bases from V and 5 from J; bases not matched to a gene: 4. The CDR3 loop is CASSERTGHAEQFF. The part of the CDR3 DNA that was read is TGTGCCAGCAGTGAACGGACAGGCCATGCTGAGCAGTTC.

Points on this clone: Gene and germline names: mouse. The sequenced CDR3 bases are TGTGCCAGCAGCCCCCGGGACTGGGAGGGAGACACCCAGTAC. Its protein is CASSPRDWEGDTQY. The whole CDR3 sequence is CASSPRDWEGDTQYF. The chain recombines TRBV4 with TRBJ2-5; 9 bases align to TRBD2. The read is 1 residue too short to cover the CDR3 end, so that end is filled in from the germline J gene. Germline V CDR1 and CDR2: LGHDT, YNNKQL (reference sequence). Germline trimming cut 5 bases from V and 5 bases from J; bases unmatched to any gene: 8. The CDR3 runs 15 residues.

Concerning this clone itself: Gene names follow the mouse nomenclature. The CDR3 is cut off 1 residue early in the read; its end comes from the germline J gene. This chain connects TRBV16 to TRBJ1-1; D remains unclear. Trimming stripped 1 base from V and 4 bases from J, with 7 bases between. This CDR3 has 13 amino acids. Germline loops: CDR1 SGHSA, CDR2 FRNQAP. CDR3 DNA (partial): TGTGCAAGCAGCTTAGGACAACTCACAGAAGTCTTC. This sequence encodes CASSLGQLTEVF. The entire CDR3 is CASSLGQLTEVFF. Filled out from reference TRBV16 and TRBJ1-1, the complete variable domain reads NAGVIQTPRHKVTGKGQEATLWCEPISGHSAVFWYRQTIVQGLEFLTYFRNQAPIDDSGMPKERFSAQMPNQSHSTLKIQSTQPQDSAVYLCASSLGQLTEVFFGKGTRLTVV.

Turning to this clone: The gene names given are mouse names. The CDR3 is cut off 1 residue early in the read; its end comes from the germline J gene. V is TRBV29 and J is TRBJ1-1; D gene unclear. Germline CDR1 MSHET, CDR2 SYDVDS. V was clipped by 1 base and J by 1 base, with 1 base between them. The CDR3 spans 12 residues. The chain's CDR3 is CASSLWNTEVFF. The part of the CDR3 DNA that was read is TGTGCTAGCAGTTTATGGAACACAGAAGTCTTC.